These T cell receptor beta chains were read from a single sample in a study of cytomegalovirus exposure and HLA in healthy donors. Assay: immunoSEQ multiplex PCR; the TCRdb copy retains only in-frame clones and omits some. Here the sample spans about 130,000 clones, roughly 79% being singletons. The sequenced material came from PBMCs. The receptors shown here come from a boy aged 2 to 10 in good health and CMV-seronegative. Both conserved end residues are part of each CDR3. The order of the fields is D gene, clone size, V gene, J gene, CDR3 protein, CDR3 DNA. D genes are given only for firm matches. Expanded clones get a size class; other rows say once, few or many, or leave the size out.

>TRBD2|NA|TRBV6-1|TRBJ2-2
CASSGLSGGNTGELFF
TGTGCCAGCAGTGGCCTCTCGGGGGGGAACACCGGGGAGCTGTTTTTT
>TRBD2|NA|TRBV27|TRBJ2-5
CASSPELAGVEETQYF
TGTGCCAGCAGTCCCGAACTAGCGGGAGTTGAAGAGACCCAGTACTTC
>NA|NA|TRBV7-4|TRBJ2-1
CASLSYVHRGCYNEQFF
TGTGCCAGCCTCTCCTATGTGCACCGGGGTTGCTACAATGAGCAGTTCTTC
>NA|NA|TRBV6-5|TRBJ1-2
CASSWGGTNYGYTF
TGTGCCAGCAGCTGGGGAGGGACGAACTATGGCTACACCTTC
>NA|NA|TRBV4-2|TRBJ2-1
CASSQDPASDEQFF
TGTGCCAGCAGCCAAGATCCGGCTAGCGATGAGCAGTTCTTC
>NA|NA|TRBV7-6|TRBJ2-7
CASSLERQGSSYEQYF
TGTGCCAGCAGCTTAGAAAGGCAGGGTTCCTCCTACGAGCAGTACTTC
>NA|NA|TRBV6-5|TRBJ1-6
CASSYGVGNSPLHF
TGTGCCAGCAGTTACGGAGTGGGTAATTCACCCCTCCACTTT
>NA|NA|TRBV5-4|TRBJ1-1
CASSLGGRGRMNTEAFF
TGTGCCAGCAGCTTGGGAGGCAGGGGACGAATGAACACTGAAGCTTTCTTT
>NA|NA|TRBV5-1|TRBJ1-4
CASSLVGKSEKLFF
TGCGCCAGCAGCTTAGTCGGGAAATCAGAAAAACTGTTTTTT
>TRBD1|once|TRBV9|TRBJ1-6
CASSSTGVNSPLHF
TGTGCCAGCAGCTCTACAGGGGTAAATTCACCCCTCCACTTT
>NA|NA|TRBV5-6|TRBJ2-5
CASSLGGRGETQYF
TGTGCCAGCAGCCTCGGGGGGCGGGGAGAGACCCAGTACTTC
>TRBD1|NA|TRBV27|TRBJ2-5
CASSAQGARETQYF
TGTGCCAGCAGTGCTCAGGGGGCTCGAGAGACCCAGTACTTC
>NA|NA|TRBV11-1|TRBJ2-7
CASSLGAGEQYF
TGTGCCAGCAGCTTAGGGGCGGGGGAGCAGTACTTC
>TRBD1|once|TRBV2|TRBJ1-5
CASSAPGQGATQPQHF
TGTGCCAGCAGTGCACCGGGACAGGGGGCGACTCAGCCCCAGCATTTT
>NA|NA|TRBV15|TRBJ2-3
CATSRAPTTGDTQYF
TGTGCCACCAGCAGGGCACCCACAACGGGGGATACGCAGTATTTT
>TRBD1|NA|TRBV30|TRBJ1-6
CAWSRDSYNSPLHF
TGTGCCTGGAGTCGGGACAGCTATAATTCACCCCTCCACTTT
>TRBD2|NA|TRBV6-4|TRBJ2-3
CASSEISGGADTQYF
TGTGCCAGCAGTGAAATTAGCGGGGGGGCAGATACGCAGTATTTT
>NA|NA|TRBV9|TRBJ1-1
CASSEGWGDTEAFF
TGTGCCAGCAGCGAGGGATGGGGCGACACTGAAGCTTTCTTT
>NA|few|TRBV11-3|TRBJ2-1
CASSSREIGMDEQFF
TGTGCCAGCAGCTCCCGGGAGATAGGGATGGATGAGCAGTTCTTC
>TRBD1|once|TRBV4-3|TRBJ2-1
CASSQRTGSLGEQFF
TGCGCCAGCAGCCAACGGACAGGGAGCCTCGGCGAGCAGTTCTTC
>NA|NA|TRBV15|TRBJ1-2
CATSMGRANYGYTF
TGTGCCACCAGCATGGGGCGAGCTAACTATGGCTACACCTTC
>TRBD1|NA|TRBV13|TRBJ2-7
CASSFGTAGPSYEQYF
TGTGCCAGCAGCTTTGGGACAGCAGGACCTTCCTACGAGCAGTACTTC
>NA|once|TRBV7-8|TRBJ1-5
CASSLGRRSGVSQPQHF
TGTGCCAGCAGCTTAGGCCGCCGTTCCGGGGTGAGTCAGCCCCAGCATTTT
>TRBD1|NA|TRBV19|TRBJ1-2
CASSLRTGLAEGYTF
TGTGCCAGTAGTCTGAGGACAGGGCTGGCCGAAGGCTACACCTTC
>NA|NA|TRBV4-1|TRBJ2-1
CASSHQGYEQFF
TGCGCCAGCAGCCACCAGGGTTATGAGCAGTTCTTC
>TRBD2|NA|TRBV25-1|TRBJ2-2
CASSESRWGGNGELFF
TGTGCCAGCAGTGAATCGAGGTGGGGGGGTAACGGGGAGCTGTTTTTT
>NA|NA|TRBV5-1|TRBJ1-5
CASSLAGGFNQPQHF
TGCGCCAGCAGCTTGGCGGGGGGATTCAATCAGCCCCAGCATTTT
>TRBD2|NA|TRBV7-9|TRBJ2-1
CASEASGNYNEQFF
TGTGCCAGCGAAGCTAGCGGGAACTACAATGAGCAGTTCTTC
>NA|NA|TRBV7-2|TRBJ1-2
CASSAHLDHYGYTF
TGTGCCAGCAGCGCCCACCTAGACCACTATGGCTACACCTTC
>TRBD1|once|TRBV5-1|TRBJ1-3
CASSLGDSSGNTIYF
TGCGCCAGCAGCTTGGGGGACAGCTCTGGAAACACCATATATTTT
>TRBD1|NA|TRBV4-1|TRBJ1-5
CASSQKGAGNQPQHF
TGCGCCAGCAGCCAAAAGGGGGCGGGCAATCAGCCCCAGCATTTT